Here is one T cell receptor beta chain with its context. Which antigen it targets is not known. The sample holds no much larger clone one base away, and base qualities are not on file. The data were taken from a study of T cell responses to AZD1222 COVID-19 vaccine (dated by TCRdb to the early 2020s). At the level of the whole study: AZD1222 recipients with second doses at about 4 weeks or about 12 weeks were pooled, because spike-specific TCR depth and breadth did not differ between schedules. A total of around 240 trial participants underwent TCR sequencing, of whom nearly 210 received two doses of AZD1222 and around 26 received two doses of the MenACWY control vaccine. Trial participants were enrolled into age subgroups of 18-55, 56-69 and 70-plus years, which contained about 160, 30 and 59 TCR-sequenced participants, respectively. Study-level results and caveats: The vaccine-associated CD4 TCRs covered the entire spike protein, and the dominant responses fell in regions 160-218 and 743-854. Because no samples from the day 14 peak response were available, repertoires could be characterized only after the peak T cell response. Epitopes outside the regions mutated in the B.1.351 and B.1.1.7 variants were reportedly recognized by nearly half of the unique spike-specific TCRs. Participants were mostly white British, with more females than males. The authors suggested clonal diversity may have been underestimated. In the small 56-69-year group, the increase in depth fell short of significance, most likely because of low power. Conclusions about previously exposed vaccinees are limited, since just 5 or 6 AZD1222 recipients were seropositive for SARS-CoV-2 at baseline. A significant rise in spike-specific TCR breadth and depth was observed after two AZD1222 doses relative to day 0 and relative to MenACWY recipients.

V is clipped by 6 bases and J by 0 bases, and the sequence between their germline boundaries is 9 bases long. Taken from the germline V gene, the CDR1 and CDR2 loops are LGHNA and YNFKEQ. From the cysteine up to the phenylalanine, the CDR3 has a length of 14 residues. Left in the record is the CDR3 DNA by itself, 42 bases read in frame from the first base. The CDR3 regions of human TCRbeta chains were subjected to immunosequencing. The study's processing was this. TCRs in the repertoires were compared against a reference library of SARS-CoV-2-specific TCRs that had been generated with the MIRA antigen-specificity platform. Breadth meant the fraction of unique TCRs that were SARS-CoV-2-associated, whereas depth meant the fraction of total T cells that were SARS-CoV-2-associated. Using the MIRA data, every spike-specific TCR was mapped to the spike region that the TCR reacted to and assigned to either a CD4 or a CD8 class. Log10-transformed breadth and depth values were compared by one-way ANOVA with Sidak's multiple comparisons tests. TCRdb retrieved this table from immuneACCESS and kept in-frame rearrangements only. Not all clones are present; in checked studies, unresolved V genes account for under half, and no reason is known for the remainder. The DNA was the basis for D and trimming; V, J and clone size are from that table. The sample records around 120,000 clones, 70% to 90% of which are singletons. 3% to 4% of the sample is taken by the ten largest.

Interpreted using the paper, the time point label stands for: baseline before first vaccination. Samples from vaccinated people were obtained from the UK trials COV001 and COV002, which included a single-blind randomized controlled phase 2/3 trial of AZD1222 (ChAdOx1 nCoV-19) in healthy adults. Trial participant PBMC samples were collected at day 0 and day 28 after the second dose for TCRbeta chain sequencing. The clonotype originates from an adult in good health. Sequences were derived from peripheral blood, sampled on day 0 of AZD1222 vaccination. The chain couples TRBV4-2 to TRBJ1-3, with a weak D call of TRBD1 (5 bases match). The sequenced DNA is TGTGCCAGCAGGCCTAGGGGCTCTGGAAACACCATATATTTT. It translates to CASRPRGSGNTIYF.